This T cell receptor (beta chain) comes out of a study of response to subunit inactivated influenza vaccine (dated by TCRdb to 2016 to 2018). Background on the whole study: Deep quantitative profiling of the T cell receptor repertoire was used in the study to follow responses to a trivalent subunit inactivated influenza vaccine.

This clonotype was seen a few times. Its target antigen remains unknown. No much larger clone is present one base from it, and per-base qualities are unavailable. Summary of the overall study and its limitations: It was suggested by the authors that each seasonal influenza vaccination may recruit only a limited number of new T cells.

Libraries were constructed by RT-PCR. Sequencing was performed on an Illumina HiSeq 2500. Starting from the raw public reads, TCRdb applied fastp trimming at Q25, assembled clones with MiXCR and retained in-frame beta chains. One record per CDR3 amino acid sequence lists the most common genes and DNA. Across this sample there are roughly 570,000 distinct CDR3 sequences, with around 15% seen only once. The ten largest clones represent roughly 11% of the sample. From V the trimming removes 1 base and from J it removes 8 bases, while the gene matches leave 8 bases of the junction unaccounted for. The CDR3 spans 15 residues, from the cysteine through the phenylalanine. The kept DNA is CDR3 alone, 45 bases in frame from the first base.

The receptor chain draws on TRBV12-3 or TRBV12-4 and TRBJ2-1; the central 7 bases match TRBD2. This sequence originates from a man aged 45 to 65 who received an inactivated influenza vaccine. Donor details come from another sample of the same person, matched by shared clones. Sample: PBMCs from blood, taken approximately 13 days after vaccination. Here is the DNA: TGTGCCAGCAGTTTAGGGCGGGAGACTTTAGATGAGCAGTTCTTC. It is translated as CASSLGRETLDEQFF.